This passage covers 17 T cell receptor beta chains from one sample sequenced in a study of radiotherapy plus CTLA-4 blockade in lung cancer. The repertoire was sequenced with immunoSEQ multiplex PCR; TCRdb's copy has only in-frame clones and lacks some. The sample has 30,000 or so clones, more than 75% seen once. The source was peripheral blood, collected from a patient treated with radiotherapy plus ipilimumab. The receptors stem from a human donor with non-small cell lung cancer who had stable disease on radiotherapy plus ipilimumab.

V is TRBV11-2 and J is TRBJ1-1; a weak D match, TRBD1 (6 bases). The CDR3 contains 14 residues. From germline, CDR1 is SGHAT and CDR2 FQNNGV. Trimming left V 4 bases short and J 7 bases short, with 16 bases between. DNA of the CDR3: TGTGCCAGCAGCTCCCCCCGACAGGCCCTTGAAGCTTTCTTT. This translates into CASSSPRQALEAFF.

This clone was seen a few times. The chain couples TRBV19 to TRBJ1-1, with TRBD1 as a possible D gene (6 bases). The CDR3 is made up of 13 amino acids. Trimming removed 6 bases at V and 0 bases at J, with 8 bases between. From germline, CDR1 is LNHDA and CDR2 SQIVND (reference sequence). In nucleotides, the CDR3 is TGTGCCAGTAGCACAGGGATGAACACTGAAGCTTTCTTT. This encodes CASSTGMNTEAFF.

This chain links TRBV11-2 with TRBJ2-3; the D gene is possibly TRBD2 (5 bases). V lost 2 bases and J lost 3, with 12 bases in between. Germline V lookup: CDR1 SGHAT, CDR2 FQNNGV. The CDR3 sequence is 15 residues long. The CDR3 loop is CASSLNPGLTDTQYF. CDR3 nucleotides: TGTGCCAGCAGCTTAAATCCGGGGTTGACAGATACGCAGTATTTT. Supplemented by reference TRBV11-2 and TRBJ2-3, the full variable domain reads EAGVAQSPRYKIIEKRQSVAFWCNPISGHATLYWYQQILGQGPKLLIQFQNNGVVDDSQLPKDRFSAERLKGVDSTLKIQPAKLEDSAVYLCASSLNPGLTDTQYFGPGTRLTVL.

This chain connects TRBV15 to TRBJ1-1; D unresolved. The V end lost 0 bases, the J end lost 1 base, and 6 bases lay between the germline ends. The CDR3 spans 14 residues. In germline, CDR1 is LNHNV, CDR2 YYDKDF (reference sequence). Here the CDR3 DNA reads TGTGCCACCAGCAGAGAACAAGAGAACACTGAAGCTTTCTTT. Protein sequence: CATSREQENTEAFF.

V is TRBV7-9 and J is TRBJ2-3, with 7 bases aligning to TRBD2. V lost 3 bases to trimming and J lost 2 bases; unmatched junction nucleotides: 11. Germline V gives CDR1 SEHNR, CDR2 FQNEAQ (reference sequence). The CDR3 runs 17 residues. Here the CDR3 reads CASSFSVASGYTDTQYF. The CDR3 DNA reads TGTGCCAGCAGCTTTAGCGTGGCTAGCGGATACACAGATACGCAGTATTTT.

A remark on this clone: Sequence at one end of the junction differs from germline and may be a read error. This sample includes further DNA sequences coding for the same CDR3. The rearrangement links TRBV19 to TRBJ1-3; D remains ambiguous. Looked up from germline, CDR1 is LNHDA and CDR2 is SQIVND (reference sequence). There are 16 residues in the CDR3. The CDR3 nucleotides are TGTGCCAGTAGGCGAGGTTCAGGTAACTCTGGGAACACCATATATTTT. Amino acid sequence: CASRRGSGNSGNTIYF.

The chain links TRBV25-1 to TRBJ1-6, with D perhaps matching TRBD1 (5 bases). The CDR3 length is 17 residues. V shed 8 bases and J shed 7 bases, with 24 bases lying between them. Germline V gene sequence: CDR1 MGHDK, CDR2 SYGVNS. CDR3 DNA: TGTGCCAGCGACCCTAAAAGCCCGGCGGGACCAAATTCACCCCTCCACTTT. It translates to CASDPKSPAGPNSPLHF.

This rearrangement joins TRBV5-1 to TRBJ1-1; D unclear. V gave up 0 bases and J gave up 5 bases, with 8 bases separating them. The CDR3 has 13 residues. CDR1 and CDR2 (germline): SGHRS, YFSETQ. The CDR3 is CASSLGGWTEAFF. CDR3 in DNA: TGCGCCAGCAGCTTGGGGGGATGGACTGAAGCTTTCTTT. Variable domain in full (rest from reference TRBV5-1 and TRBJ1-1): KAGVTQTPRYLIKTRGQQVTLSCSPISGHRSVSWYQQTPGQGLQFLFEYFSETQRNKGNFPGRFSGRQFSNSRSEMNVSTLELGDSALYLCASSLGGWTEAFFGQGTRLTVV.

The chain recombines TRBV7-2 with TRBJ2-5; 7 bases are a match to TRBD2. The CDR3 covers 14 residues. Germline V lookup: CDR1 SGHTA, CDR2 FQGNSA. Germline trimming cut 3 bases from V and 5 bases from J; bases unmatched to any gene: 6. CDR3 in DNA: TGTGCCAGCAGCTTTCCGGGGGGTCGGGAGACCCAGTACTTC. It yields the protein CASSFPGGRETQYF.

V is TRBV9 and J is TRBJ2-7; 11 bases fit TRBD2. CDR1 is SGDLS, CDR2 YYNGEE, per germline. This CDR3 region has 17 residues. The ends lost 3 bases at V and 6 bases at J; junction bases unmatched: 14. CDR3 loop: CASSESGTSGPGGEQYF. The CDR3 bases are TGTGCCAGCAGCGAATCCGGGACTAGCGGACCAGGTGGCGAGCAGTACTTC.

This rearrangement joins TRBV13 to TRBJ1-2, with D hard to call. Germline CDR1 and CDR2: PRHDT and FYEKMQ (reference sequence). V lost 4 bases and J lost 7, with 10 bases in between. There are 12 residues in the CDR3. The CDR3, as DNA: TGTGCCAGCAGCTCTTGGACCGGTGGCTACACCTTC. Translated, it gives CASSSWTGGYTF.

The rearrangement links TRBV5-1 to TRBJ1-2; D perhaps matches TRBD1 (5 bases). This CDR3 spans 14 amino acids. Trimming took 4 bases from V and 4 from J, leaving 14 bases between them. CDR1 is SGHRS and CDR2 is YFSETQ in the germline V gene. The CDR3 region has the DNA TGCGCCAGCAGCCAGGGCGGGAGAGTCTATGGCTACACCTTC. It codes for CASSQGGRVYGYTF.

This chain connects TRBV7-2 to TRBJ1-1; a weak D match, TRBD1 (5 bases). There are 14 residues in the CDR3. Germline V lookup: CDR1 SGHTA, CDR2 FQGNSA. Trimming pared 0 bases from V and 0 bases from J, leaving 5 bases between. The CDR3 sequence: CASSLATVNTEAFF. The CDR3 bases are TGTGCCAGCAGCTTAGCGACAGTGAACACTGAAGCTTTCTTT.

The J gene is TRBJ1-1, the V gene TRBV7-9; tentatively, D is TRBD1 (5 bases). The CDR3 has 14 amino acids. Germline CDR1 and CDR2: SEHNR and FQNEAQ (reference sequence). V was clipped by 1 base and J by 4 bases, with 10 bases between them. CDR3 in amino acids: CASSLEGTGTEAFF. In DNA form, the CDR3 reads TGTGCCAGCAGCTTAGAGGGGACTGGCACTGAAGCTTTCTTT.

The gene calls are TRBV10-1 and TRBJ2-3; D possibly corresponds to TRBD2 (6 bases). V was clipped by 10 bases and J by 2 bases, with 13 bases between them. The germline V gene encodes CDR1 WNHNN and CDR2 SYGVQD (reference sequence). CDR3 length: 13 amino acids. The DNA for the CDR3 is TGCGCCACCGGGACTCCGCACACAGATACGCAGTATTTT. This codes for CATGTPHTDTQYF.

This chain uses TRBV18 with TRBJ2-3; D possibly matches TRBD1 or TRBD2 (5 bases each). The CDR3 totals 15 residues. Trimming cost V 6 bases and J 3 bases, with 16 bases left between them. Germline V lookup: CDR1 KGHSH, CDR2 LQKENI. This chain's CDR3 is CASSLGTYGTDTQYF. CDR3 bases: TGTGCCAGCTCCCTCGGGACCTACGGAACAGATACGCAGTATTTT.

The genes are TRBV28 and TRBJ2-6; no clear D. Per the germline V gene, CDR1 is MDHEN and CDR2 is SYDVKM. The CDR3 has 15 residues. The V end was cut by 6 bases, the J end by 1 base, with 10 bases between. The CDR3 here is CASSTTVSGANVLTF. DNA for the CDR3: TGTGCCAGCAGCACCACAGTTTCTGGGGCCAACGTCCTGACTTTC.